This T cell receptor (beta chain) was identified in a study of shared clonotypes between healthy human individuals. Study details: CD4 naive cells filled three plates per donor, CD4 memory three, CD8 naive two and CD8 memory one.

CDR1 is SNHLY, CDR2 FYNNEI, per germline. The CDR3 sequence is 13 residues long. The trim removed 8 bases at V and 2 bases at J, leaving 6 bases unmatched. Here immunoSEQ multiplex PCR was the method, and the copy in TCRdb shows in-frame clones only, minus some. The repertoire has 2 million to 3 million clones, roughly 92% of them found once; the top ten carry more than 0.12%. Notes on this clone: Its antigen remains unknown.

Study results and caveats: Few donors restricted represented genetic and exposure-history diversity.

Material for sequencing was naive CD4+ T cells sorted from blood. Specified subset: CD45RA+ positively selected. The V and J genes are TRBV2 and TRBJ2-7, with 7 bases lining up with TRBD1. The sequence was obtained from a man between 18 and 35 years old in good health. CDR3 nucleotide sequence: TGTGCCAGCGATTGGCAGGGGGCCTACGAGCAGTACTTC. Amino acids: CASDWQGAYEQYF.